This T cell receptor (beta chain) was sequenced during a study of blood T cell repertoires in COVID-19. V shed 4 bases and J 1 base; nucleotides not matched to a gene: 11. Germline CDR1 is SGHTA and CDR2 is FQGNSA. The CDR3 contains 18 residues. In the original analysis: Scientists estimated how many nucleated cells there were by amplifying reference gene primers. The assay was immunoSEQ multiplex PCR, and TCRdb's table has in-frame clones only and misses some. V, J and clone size are taken as reported in that table, and D and trimming were inferred from the DNA itself. The table shows about 54,000 clones, with around nine tenths occurring only once.

Material for sequencing was peripheral blood. This receptor was taken from a woman between 35 and 50 years old with active COVID-19. The chain employs TRBV7-2 and TRBJ2-2, with 8 bases that match TRBD2. The CDR3 DNA reads as TGTGCCAGCAGCTCAGTCGGCGGGGGGTTAGGGAACACCGGGGAGCTGTTTTTT. It yields the protein CASSSVGGGLGNTGELFF.